These 31 T cell receptor beta chains came from one sample sequenced in a study of OX40 agonist ivuxolimab in advanced cancers. Produced via immunoSEQ multiplex PCR; TCRdb's table is partial and in-frame only. The repertoire holds 45,000 to 50,000 clones, with around 89% as singletons. Here the sequenced sample was CD4+ or CD8+ T cells sorted from blood, taken in a trial of the OX40 agonist ivuxolimab. The receptors stem from an adult with an advanced solid tumor such as melanoma, head and neck, liver or kidney cancer.

The gene calls are TRBV28 and TRBJ2-2; the D gene is possibly TRBD1 (6 bases). The germline V gene has CDR1 MDHEN and CDR2 SYDVKM. CDR3 size: 15 residues. Trimming stripped 6 bases from V and 6 bases from J, with 17 bases between. The CDR3 DNA follows: TGTGCCAGCAGCGTGGACAGTATTAGGGCCGGGGAGCTGTTTTTT. Translated, it gives CASSVDSIRAGELFF. The full variable domain, rest sourced from reference TRBV28 and TRBJ2-2, is DVKVTQSSRYLVKRTGEKVFLECVQDMDHENMFWYRQDPGLGLRLIYFSYDVKMKEKGDIPEGYSVSREKKERFSLILESASTNQTSMYLCASSVDSIRAGELFFGEGSRLTVL.

This clone was counted between two and nine times. The rearrangement joins TRBV6-4 to TRBJ2-2; D unclear. CDR1 is MRHNA and CDR2 is SNTAGT in the germline V gene. The CDR3 is made up of 13 amino acids. The V end lost 2 bases, the J end lost 3 bases, and 4 bases lay between the germline ends. The CDR3 sequence is CASSDRDTGELFF. The CDR3 region has the DNA TGTGCCAGCAGTGACAGGGACACCGGGGAGCTGTTTTTT.

This clone was seen a single time. The CDR3 is CASSTRDTNEKLFF. The CDR3 nucleotides are TGTGCCAGCAGCACCCGGGACACGAATGAAAAACTGTTTTTT. The J gene is TRBJ1-4, the V gene TRBV5-8; D possibly corresponds to TRBD1 (6 bases). The CDR3 contains 14 residues. V lost 4 bases and J lost 5, with 12 bases in between. Germline CDR1 is SGHTS and CDR2 is YDEGEE.

This chain uses TRBV27 with TRBJ1-4; D call uncertain. With 1 base removed from V and 7 bases from J, the gap between germline ends came to 13 bases. This CDR3 spans 15 amino acids. Germline-derived CDR1 and CDR2 are MNHEY and SMNVEV (reference sequence). The CDR3: CASSLFAGPAEKLFF. In nucleotides, the CDR3 is TGTGCCAGCAGTTTATTTGCAGGTCCGGCTGAAAAACTGTTTTTT.

The V gene is TRBV6-5, the J gene TRBJ1-1, with unresolved D. V lost 8 bases and J lost 7, with 14 bases in between. Germline CDR1 MNHEY, CDR2 SVGAGI. The CDR3 is 12 residues long. In nucleotides, the CDR3 is TGTGCCAGCTTTAGGGAAGGCCTTGAAGCTTTCTTT. Translating gives CASFREGLEAFF.

This clone occurred once. The V gene is TRBV29-1, the J gene TRBJ2-7; D remains unclear. Deletions cut 3 bases from V and 5 bases from J, with 11 bases between. The V gene's germline CDR1 is SQVTM and CDR2 ANQGSEA. CDR3 size: 12 residues. The chain's CDR3 is CSVDLGSDEQYF. In nucleotides, the CDR3 is TGCAGCGTTGATCTAGGAAGCGACGAGCAGTACTTC.

The V gene is TRBV11-2, the J gene TRBJ2-7, with 8 bases identical to TRBD1. Per germline, CDR1 SGHAT and CDR2 FQNNGV. Trimming took 5 bases from V and 8 from J; bases not matched to a gene: 8. This CDR3 region has 13 residues. This CDR3 reads CASSRRTGIQQYF. The DNA of the CDR3 is TGTGCCAGCAGCCGGCGGACAGGGATTCAGCAGTACTTC.

The V and J genes are TRBV9 and TRBJ2-7; TRBD1 matches 11 bases. The germline V gene has CDR1 SGDLS and CDR2 YYNGEE. The CDR3 consists of 14 residues. J gave up 3 bases and V 3 bases, and 2 bases lay outside the gene matches. The CDR3 bases are TGTGCCAGCAGCGCCGGGACAGGGGGCTACGAGCAGTACTTC. It yields the protein CASSAGTGGYEQYF.

The CDR3 coding sequence is TGTGCCAGCAGCTCCATGACAGGTAAAAACGAGCAGTACTTC. Its translation is CASSSMTGKNEQYF. This rearrangement joins TRBV11-2 to TRBJ2-5; a weak D match, TRBD1 (6 bases). The DNA end is a closer match to TRBJ2-7, so the J assignment may be wrong. Germline-derived CDR1 and CDR2 are SGHAT and FQNNGV. CDR3 length: 14 residues.

V gene TRBV4-3 combines with J gene TRBJ1-1; TRBD1 matches at 9 bases. Per the germline V gene, CDR1 is LGHNA and CDR2 is YSLEER. J gave up 8 bases and V 4 bases, and 5 bases lay outside the gene matches. This CDR3 is built from 13 residues. CDR3 loop: CASSLDRGSEAFF. The DNA for the CDR3 is TGCGCCAGCAGCCTGGACAGGGGTTCCGAAGCTTTCTTT.

The chain combines TRBV5-6 with TRBJ1-6; D is possibly TRBD1 (5 bases). The V end lost 3 bases, the J end lost 7 bases, and 8 bases lay between the germline ends. The CDR3 length is 13 residues. Germline V gene sequence: CDR1 SGHDT, CDR2 YYEEEE. The CDR3: CASSWGGNSPLHF. As DNA, the CDR3 is TGTGCCAGCAGCTGGGGCGGAAATTCACCCCTCCACTTT.

V gene TRBV7-2 combines with J gene TRBJ2-7; D might be TRBD2 (6 bases). This CDR3 spans 14 amino acids. CDR1 and CDR2 from the germline V gene are SGHTA and FQGNSA. Trimming stripped 4 bases from V and 6 bases from J, with 16 bases between. The DNA of the CDR3 is TGTGCCAGCAGCTGGGGGACTGCCCCTTCCGAGCAGTACTTC. Its translation is CASSWGTAPSEQYF.

The J gene is TRBJ1-1, the V gene TRBV5-6; D is perhaps TRBD1 (5 bases). In germline, CDR1 is SGHDT, CDR2 YYEEEE. The V gene lost 0 bases and the J gene lost 7 bases, with 16 bases spanning the gap. The CDR3 sequence is 15 residues long. The CDR3 DNA is TGTGCCAGCAGCTTGGGTGTTAGGGGAGCCCTTGAAGCTTTCTTT. It is translated as CASSLGVRGALEAFF.

This chain links TRBV11-2 with TRBJ2-7; D may correspond to TRBD1 or TRBD2 (5 bases each). CDR3 size: 14 residues. CDR1 SGHAT and CDR2 FQNNGV come from the germline V gene. V lost 4 bases to trimming and J lost 4 bases, with 14 bases between them. DNA for the CDR3: TGTGCCAGCAGCTCAGCGGAAGAGGGGTACGAGCAGTACTTC. Translation: CASSSAEEGYEQYF.

There are a few counts of this clone. The CDR3 sequence: CASSQDRSWDEQYF. Written as DNA, the CDR3 is TGCGCCAGCAGCCAAGATCGGAGCTGGGACGAGCAGTACTTC. The rearrangement links TRBV4-1 to TRBJ2-7; the D is unclear. Germline loops: CDR1 MGHRA, CDR2 YSYEKL. V gave up 0 bases and J gave up 5 bases, with 11 bases separating them. This CDR3 region has 14 residues.

The chain is built from TRBV29-1 and TRBJ2-6; possibly TRBD2 for D (5 bases). The CDR3 length is 15 residues. V was pared by 3 bases and J by 0 bases, with 9 bases between. CDR1 and CDR2 (germline): SQVTM, ANQGSEA. The CDR3 region is CSVDEGVSGANVLTF. CDR3 nucleotides: TGCAGCGTTGATGAGGGAGTCTCTGGGGCCAACGTCCTGACTTTC.

CDR3 nucleotides: TGTGCCAGCAGCTCCTACAGGGTACTCAGCACAGATACGCAGTATTTT. Encoded protein: CASSSYRVLSTDTQYF. The chain carries TRBV11-2 and TRBJ2-3; D is perhaps TRBD1 (6 bases). Trimming took 4 bases from V and 0 from J, leaving 14 bases between them. The CDR3 totals 16 residues. Germline loops: CDR1 SGHAT, CDR2 FQNNGV.

CDR3 nucleotide sequence: TGTGCCATAAACCGGGCGGGGTTGGCTTTCTTT. It encodes CAINRAGLAFF. The chain employs TRBV10-3 and TRBJ1-1, with D unresolved. The CDR3 length is 11 residues. The V end was cut by 9 bases, the J end by 11 bases, with 16 bases between. From germline, CDR1 is ENHRY and CDR2 SYGVKD.

This sequence joins TRBV30 and TRBJ2-7, with D maybe TRBD1 (5 bases). The CDR3 is made up of 13 amino acids. V dropped 0 bases and J dropped 3 bases, with 9 bases sitting between them. CDR1 and CDR2 (germline): GTSNPN, SVGIG (reference sequence). CDR3 protein: CAWSVGHLYEQYF. CDR3 coding DNA: TGTGCCTGGAGTGTAGGACACCTCTACGAGCAGTACTTC.

This chain joins TRBV27 and TRBJ1-4, with a possible D match to TRBD1 (6 bases). The CDR3 has 13 amino acids. Germline values: CDR1 MNHEY, CDR2 SMNVEV (reference sequence). Deletions cut 4 bases from V and 8 bases from J, with 11 bases between. The CDR3 DNA follows: TGTGCCAGCAGTTGGGGGGGCAAAGAAAAACTGTTTTTT. It translates to CASSWGGKEKLFF.

The chain is built from TRBV4-2 and TRBJ2-7; D remains ambiguous. The CDR3 totals 15 residues. The germline V gene has CDR1 LGHNA and CDR2 YNFKEQ. Trimming pared 0 bases from V and 2 bases from J, leaving 11 bases between. The CDR3 sequence: CASSQEGGATYEQYF. The CDR3 coding sequence is TGTGCCAGCAGCCAAGAGGGCGGTGCAACCTACGAGCAGTACTTC.

The chain couples TRBV23-1 to TRBJ2-6; the D is unclear. TRBV23-1 is flagged as an ORF with uncertain function. Between the trimmed V and J ends, which lost 5 bases and 5 bases, there was a span of 19 bases. The CDR3 loop spans 17 amino acids. The chain's CDR3 is CASSVHTQQSRANVLTF. The DNA of the CDR3 is TGCGCCAGCAGTGTACATACGCAACAAAGTCGGGCCAACGTCCTGACTTTC.

The J gene is TRBJ2-6, the V gene TRBV4-3; TRBD1 or TRBD2 may be the D gene (6 bases each). With 0 bases removed from V and 3 bases from J, the gap between germline ends came to 9 bases. This CDR3 is built from 16 residues. Germline values: CDR1 LGHNA, CDR2 YSLEER. Here the CDR3 reads CASSQEGGGGANVLTF. The CDR3 DNA reads TGCGCCAGCAGCCAAGAGGGGGGCGGTGGGGCCAACGTCCTGACTTTC.

CDR3 sequence reads: CASSYEQGLNTEAFF. The CDR3 DNA sequence: TGTGCCAGCAGTTACGAGCAGGGCCTTAACACTGAAGCTTTCTTT. The rearrangement joins TRBV6-5 to TRBJ1-1, with D possibly TRBD1 on 5 matching bases. Trimming shortened V by 2 bases and J by 2 bases, and 12 bases separated the two germline ends. The CDR3 consists of 15 residues. The germline CDR1 and CDR2 sequences are MNHEY and SVGAGI.

The V gene is TRBV18, the J gene TRBJ2-7; TRBD1 aligns across 9 bases. Germline values: CDR1 KGHSH, CDR2 LQKENI. The V segment lost 4 bases and the J segment 0 bases; nucleotides outside the gene matches: 7. The CDR3 has 16 residues. Written as DNA, the CDR3 is TGTGCCAGCTCACACGGAACAGGGGGCGGCTCCTACGAGCAGTACTTC. It encodes CASSHGTGGGSYEQYF.

For the CDR3, the DNA is TGTGCCAGTAGTATAGATTGGGCGGCCACTAGCACAGATACGCAGTATTTT. It is translated as CASSIDWAATSTDTQYF. V usage is TRBV19 and J usage is TRBJ2-3; no reliable D call. The CDR3 consists of 17 residues. Deletions cut 0 bases from V and 0 bases from J, with 13 bases between. Germline V gene data show CDR1 as LNHDA and CDR2 as SQIVND (reference sequence).

V gene TRBV7-9 combines with J gene TRBJ2-5; no definite D call. The CDR3 totals 14 residues. Germline V gene data show CDR1 as SEHNR and CDR2 as FQNEAQ (reference sequence). Trimming removed 4 bases from V and 3 bases from J, with 12 bases in between. The DNA of the CDR3 is TGTGCCAGCAGCTCATGGCAGCAAAAAGAGACCCAGTACTTC. This encodes CASSSWQQKETQYF.

This chain links TRBV27 with TRBJ2-1, with D perhaps TRBD2 (6 bases). This CDR3 region has 12 residues. The germline V gene encodes CDR1 MNHEY and CDR2 SMNVEV (reference sequence). Between the trimmed V and J ends, which lost 2 bases and 10 bases, there was a span of 9 bases. CDR3 protein: CASSLRGLEQFF. For the CDR3, the DNA is TGTGCCAGCAGTTTACGGGGGTTGGAGCAGTTCTTC.

This chain joins TRBV7-8 and TRBJ2-1, with D hard to call. The germline V gene has CDR1 SGHVS and CDR2 FQNEAQ. The CDR3 length is 12 residues. V shed 4 bases and J shed 5 bases, with 6 bases lying between them. Written as DNA, the CDR3 is TGTGCCAGCAGCTCTTACGACAATGAGCAGTTCTTC. Amino acid sequence: CASSSYDNEQFF.

CDR3 sequence reads: CASSLAGGYEQYF. CDR3 DNA: TGTGCCAGCAGTTTAGCGGGGGGCTACGAGCAGTACTTC. The chain uses TRBV6-5 and TRBJ2-7; 10 bases match TRBD2. This CDR3 is built from 13 residues. V lost 4 bases, J lost 3 bases, and 0 bases stayed unmatched. Germline V gene lookup returns CDR1 MNHEY and CDR2 SVGAGI.

The gene calls are TRBV5-1 and TRBJ1-2; no definite D call. The V gene lost 2 bases and the J gene lost 11 bases, with 13 bases spanning the gap. Per germline, CDR1 SGHRS and CDR2 YFSETQ. The CDR3 is 12 residues long. This chain's CDR3 is CASSLELQAYTF. The CDR3 DNA is TGCGCCAGCAGCTTAGAGTTGCAAGCTTACACCTTC. Supplemented by reference TRBV5-1 and TRBJ1-2, the full variable domain reads KAGVTQTPRYLIKTRGQQVTLSCSPISGHRSVSWYQQTPGQGLQFLFEYFSETQRNKGNFPGRFSGRQFSNSRSEMNVSTLELGDSALYLCASSLELQAYTFGSGTRLTVV.